A single T cell receptor beta chain is shown here with its context. Its target is unknown. The data were obtained in a study of cytomegalovirus exposure and HLA in healthy donors. Study findings and constraints: Most of the CMV-associated TCR beta chains (in a later analysis) appeared to be HLA-restricted. Researchers had no immune exposure information except CMV serostatus available.

Germline V gene sequence: CDR1 SGHTA, CDR2 FQGNSA. The CDR3 extends over 13 amino acids. V was trimmed by 6 bases and J by 3 bases, leaving 11 bases between them. Vbeta (60) and Jbeta (13) primers were used in the PCR. Here immunoSEQ multiplex PCR was the method, and the copy in TCRdb shows in-frame clones only, minus some. The sample features about 130,000 clones, with around 2.4% in its top ten. This sequence joins TRBV7-2 and TRBJ1-1; unclear D gene. The material sequenced was PBMCs. The sequence was obtained from a man aged 35-49 years in good health and CMV-seronegative. CDR3 nucleotide sequence: TGTGCCAGCAGAGTTAGAGGGTACACTGAAGCTTTCTTT. Translation gives CASRVRGYTEAFF.